The rows below give T cell receptor beta chains drawn from one sample of a study of OX40 agonist ivuxolimab in advanced cancers. Using immunoSEQ multiplex PCR, the repertoire was profiled, and TCRdb retains in-frame clones only, with some absent. The table includes more than 55,000 clones, approximately 80% detected once. The sample consisted of CD4+ or CD8+ T cells sorted from blood, taken in a trial of the OX40 agonist ivuxolimab. These receptors were obtained from an adult with an advanced solid tumor such as melanoma, head and neck, liver or kidney cancer. Each CDR3 is given with its conserved first and last residue. A D gene is named only where the DNA matches it firmly. Clone size is given for some rows only: seen once, a few or many times, or a class if the clone is expanded.

v_gene	j_gene	d_gene	abundance	CDR3aa	CDR3nt
TRBV6-5	TRBJ1-4	-	-	CASSRDHGGEKLFF	TGTGCCAGCAGCCGGGACCACGGGGGTGAAAAACTGTTTTTT
TRBV7-2	TRBJ1-5	-	few	CASSFNDNQPQHF	TGTGCCAGCAGCTTCAATGATAATCAGCCCCAGCATTTT
TRBV10-1	TRBJ2-5	-	-	CASSETLGETQYF	TGCGCCAGCAGTGAGACCCTAGGGGAGACCCAGTACTTC
TRBV27	TRBJ1-6	-	few	CASRNRALVSPLHF	TGTGCCAGCAGAAACAGGGCTTTGGTTTCACCCCTCCACTTT
TRBV29-1	TRBJ1-2	-	-	CSDRGVPIYGYTF	TGCAGCGACCGAGGGGTCCCGATCTATGGCTACACCTTC
TRBV11-2	TRBJ1-4	TRBD1	-	CASSPGYRGVIETNEKLFF	TGTGCCAGCAGCCCAGGGTACAGGGGAGTTATAGAAACTAATGAAAAACTGTTTTTT
TRBV7-9	TRBJ1-4	-	-	CASSLAGGNEKLFF	TGTGCCAGCAGCTTAGCGGGAGGAAATGAAAAACTGTTTTTT
TRBV6-5	TRBJ1-1	-	-	CASKRGTEAFF	TGTGCCAGCAAGAGGGGGACTGAAGCTTTCTTT
TRBV11-2	TRBJ2-1	-	-	CASSLALARSYNEQFF	TGTGCCAGCAGCTTAGCTCTAGCGAGATCCTACAATGAGCAGTTCTTC
TRBV7-9	TRBJ2-3	-	-	CASSAPTGGSRTDTQYF	TGTGCCAGCAGCGCCCCTACAGGAGGGTCGCGAACAGATACGCAGTATTTT
TRBV11-3	TRBJ2-7	-	-	CASSPGTPPYEQYF	TGTGCCAGCAGCCCCGGGACTCCGCCTTACGAGCAGTACTTC
TRBV9	TRBJ2-5	TRBD2	-	CASSVAPGGPQETQYF	TGTGCCAGCAGCGTCGCGCCGGGAGGGCCCCAAGAGACCCAGTACTTC
TRBV2	TRBJ2-3	-	-	CASIPPLTDTQYF	TGTGCCAGCATCCCCCCCTTAACAGATACGCAGTATTTT
TRBV27	TRBJ2-2	TRBD2	few	CASSLRGGRLTGELFF	TGTGCCAGCAGTTTACGGGGGGGGCGACTTACCGGGGAGCTGTTTTTT
TRBV28	TRBJ2-1	-	-	CASASSTYNEQFF	TGTGCCAGCGCTAGCTCCACGTATAATGAGCAGTTCTTC
TRBV29-1	TRBJ1-1	-	-	CSAEGTPNTEAFF	TGCAGCGCAGAGGGGACACCGAACACTGAAGCTTTCTTT
TRBV14	TRBJ2-1	-	-	CASSQGQAGFQWFF	TGTGCCAGCAGCCAAGGACAGGCGGGGTTCCAGTGGTTCTTC
TRBV13	TRBJ1-1	-	-	CASSPQANTEAFF	TGTGCCAGCAGCCCCCAGGCGAACACTGAAGCTTTCTTT